This passage covers 7 T cell receptor beta chains from one sample sequenced in a study of cytomegalovirus exposure and HLA in healthy donors. With 60 Vbeta and 13 Jbeta primers, the PCR was carried out. Generated by immunoSEQ multiplex PCR, the TCRdb table keeps only in-frame clones and is missing some. The sample carries 160,000 or so clones, approximately 80% recorded once. The sequenced sample was PBMCs. These receptors were taken from a man aged 18 to 35 in good health and CMV-seronegative.

This chain uses TRBV7-2 with TRBJ1-3, with 9 bases lining up with TRBD1. This CDR3 contains 14 residues. V gave up 11 bases and J gave up 7 bases; unmatched junction bases: 12. CDR1 and CDR2 from the germline V gene are SGHTA and FQGNSA. This chain's CDR3 is CAGTGTGTANTIYF. CDR3 bases: TGTGCCGGGACCGGGACAGGGACAGCGAACACCATATATTTT.

V is TRBV27 and J is TRBJ2-7; 10 bases align to TRBD1. V shed 1 base, J shed 3 bases, and the junction held 9 bases outside the gene matches. The CDR3 spans 17 residues. Germline V lookup: CDR1 MNHEY, CDR2 SMNVEV (reference sequence). The CDR3 bases are TGTGCCAGCAGTTTATACGGGGGGGGACAGGGGTTCTACGAGCAGTACTTC. Encoded protein: CASSLYGGGQGFYEQYF.

In this sample, this clone turned up a few times. The identical CDR3 is also encoded by other nucleotide sequences in the sample. This chain joins TRBV5-1 and TRBJ2-7; D unresolved. The CDR3 loop spans 13 amino acids. CDR1 SGHRS and CDR2 YFSETQ come from the germline V gene. The germline V and J ends were trimmed by 1 base and 0 bases, with 5 bases remaining between them. The CDR3 DNA follows: TGCGCCAGCAGCTTGCAGGCCTCCTACGAGCAGTACTTC. It translates to CASSLQASYEQYF.

J is TRBJ1-3 and V is TRBV28; 8 bases match TRBD1. Germline lookup yields CDR1 MDHEN and CDR2 SYDVKM. This CDR3 comprises 15 residues. V shed 6 bases, J shed 2 bases, and the junction held 6 bases outside the gene matches. The CDR3 sequence: CASRSGGGPGNTIYF. CDR3 DNA: TGTGCCAGCAGATCAGGGGGCGGCCCTGGAAACACCATATATTTT.

V is TRBV4-1 and J is TRBJ1-2, with D unclear. Germline CDR1 MGHRA, CDR2 YSYEKL. This CDR3 is built from 16 residues. Trimming took 3 bases from V and 6 from J, leaving 20 bases between them. The CDR3 DNA follows: TGCGCCAGCAGCCAGAGGGCCCTACTGGGGTTAGATGGCTACACCTTC. Encoded protein: CASSQRALLGLDGYTF.

This rearrangement joins TRBV7-2 to TRBJ2-7; 10 bases are a match to TRBD1. V gave up 1 base and J gave up 0 bases; unmatched junction bases: 6. This CDR3 is built from 17 residues. Germline V gene data show CDR1 as SGHTA and CDR2 as FQGNSA. CDR3 coding DNA: TGTGCCAGCAGCTTAGGGGGGGGGACAGGGGCCTCCTACGAGCAGTACTTC. Its protein is CASSLGGGTGASYEQYF.

The chain couples TRBV5-1 to TRBJ1-2, with 10 positions matching TRBD1. CDR1 and CDR2 from the germline V gene are SGHRS and YFSETQ. The V and J ends lost 0 bases and 4 bases, in that order; junction bases with no gene match: 0. This CDR3 has 14 amino acids. CDR3 in amino acids: CASSLGDRGYGYTF. The CDR3 DNA sequence: TGCGCCAGCAGCTTGGGGGACAGGGGCTATGGCTACACCTTC. The entire variable domain, with the rest obtained from reference TRBV5-1 and TRBJ1-2, is as follows: KAGVTQTPRYLIKTRGQQVTLSCSPISGHRSVSWYQQTPGQGLQFLFEYFSETQRNKGNFPGRFSGRQFSNSRSEMNVSTLELGDSALYLCASSLGDRGYGYTFGSGTRLTVV.